Following are 30 T cell receptor beta chains from one sample sequenced in a study of cytomegalovirus exposure and HLA in healthy donors. Clones were sequenced by immunoSEQ multiplex PCR, and TCRdb holds only the in-frame ones, with some missing. Of around 200,000 clones in the sample, about 81% were seen once. The sample taken for sequencing was PBMCs. Every receptor here comes from a woman under 40 in good health and CMV-seronegative.

The rearrangement uses TRBV30 and TRBJ1-4; 8 nucleotides line up with TRBD1. V shed 1 base, J shed 7 bases, and the junction held 5 bases outside the gene matches. Germline values: CDR1 GTSNPN, CDR2 SVGIG (reference sequence). The CDR3 is made up of 14 amino acids. The CDR3 reads CAWSDRGKSEKLFF. The CDR3 DNA reads TGTGCCTGGAGTGACAGGGGGAAGAGTGAAAAACTGTTTTTT.

In nucleotides, the CDR3 is TGTGCCAGCAGTTACGGTCGGGGAGGTAATTCACCCCTCCACTTT. Amino acids: CASSYGRGGNSPLHF. The chain has TRBV6-5 and TRBJ1-6; no definite D call. V lost 2 bases, J lost 6 bases, and 11 bases lay in between. Germline lookup yields CDR1 MNHEY and CDR2 SVGAGI. The CDR3 contains 15 residues.

This chain links TRBV18 with TRBJ2-7; D remains ambiguous. Germline-derived CDR1 and CDR2 are KGHSH and LQKENI. The CDR3 is 12 residues long. V was pared by 3 bases and J by 6 bases, with 9 bases between. The CDR3 loop is CASSPSVVEQYF. In DNA form, the CDR3 reads TGTGCCAGCTCACCGTCAGTCGTCGAGCAGTACTTC.

This sequence joins TRBV10-2 and TRBJ2-2; TRBD2 matches at 12 bases. The junction had 5 bases not matched to a gene; V was cut back by 2 bases and J by 7 bases. The CDR3 runs to 16 residues. The germline V gene encodes CDR1 WSHSY and CDR2 SAAADI. In DNA form, the CDR3 reads TGCGCCAGCAGTGAGGGGACTAGCGGGTATAACGGGGAGCTGTTTTTT. Translating it yields CASSEGTSGYNGELFF.

The chain couples TRBV14 to TRBJ2-7; 11 bases agree with TRBD2. Trimming removed 2 bases from V and 3 bases from J; junction bases left unmatched: 12. The CDR3 loop spans 18 amino acids. Germline loops: CDR1 SGHDN, CDR2 FVKESK. CDR3 residues: CASSQRIVAGGPVYEQYF. The CDR3 DNA reads TGTGCCAGCAGCCAAAGAATTGTAGCGGGAGGGCCTGTCTACGAGCAGTACTTC.

The rearrangement joins TRBV5-4 to TRBJ1-1, with unresolved D. CDR1 SGHNT and CDR2 YYREEE come from the germline V gene (reference sequence). V was trimmed by 4 bases and J by 6 bases, leaving 10 bases between them. The CDR3 runs to 12 residues. The CDR3 reads CASSNPGAEAFF. The CDR3 region has the DNA TGTGCCAGCAGCAACCCGGGTGCTGAAGCTTTCTTT.

The chain carries TRBV19 and TRBJ2-1, with D perhaps TRBD1 (5 bases). This CDR3 spans 14 amino acids. Trimming removed 8 bases from V and 9 bases from J, with 20 bases in between. Germline CDR1 and CDR2: LNHDA and SQIVND (reference sequence). CDR3 DNA: TGTGCCAGTGAGTCGAGTTCCCGAAGGGGTGAGCAGTTCTTC. Its protein product is CASESSSRRGEQFF.

The genes are TRBV6-5 and TRBJ2-7; TRBD2 aligns across 9 bases. This CDR3 comprises 14 residues. Germline loops: CDR1 MNHEY, CDR2 SVGAGI. The junction had 7 bases not matched to a gene; V was cut back by 6 bases and J by 4 bases. CDR3 nucleotide sequence: TGTGCCAGCAGCCCGGGACTAGCAGGTTACGAGCAGTACTTC. Its protein is CASSPGLAGYEQYF.

The chain recombines TRBV7-2 with TRBJ2-5; possibly TRBD2 for D (5 bases). The germline V gene has CDR1 SGHTA and CDR2 FQGNSA. The CDR3 consists of 16 residues. The V end lost 3 bases, the J end lost 1 base, and 15 bases lay between the germline ends. CDR3 DNA sequence: TGTGCCAGCAGCTTGACTACGAGCCCGATCCAAGAGACCCAGTACTTC. Translating gives CASSLTTSPIQETQYF.

J is TRBJ2-7 and V is TRBV27, with 7 bases lining up with TRBD1. Trimming cost V 5 bases and J 2 bases; bases outside gene matches: 12. CDR3 size: 16 residues. The germline V gene encodes CDR1 MNHEY and CDR2 SMNVEV (reference sequence). CDR3 in DNA: TGTGCCAGCAGTCCCTACGGGACAGTCCTCGCCTACGAGCAGTACTTC. Translated: CASSPYGTVLAYEQYF.

The gene calls are TRBV13 and TRBJ2-7; the match to TRBD1 covers 9 bases. Germline CDR1 is PRHDT and CDR2 is FYEKMQ (reference sequence). This CDR3 is built from 15 residues. V shed 5 bases and J 3 bases; nucleotides not matched to a gene: 8. In DNA form, the CDR3 reads TGTGCCAGCAGCCAAGAGGGGACAGGGAACTACGAGCAGTACTTC. This sequence encodes CASSQEGTGNYEQYF.

This clone was seen a few times. The chain couples TRBV10-3 to TRBJ1-2; TRBD1 matches at 7 bases. The V gene end was trimmed by 5 bases and the J gene end by 1 base; junction bases not matched to a gene: 4. The CDR3 is 14 residues long. Germline assignment: CDR1 ENHRY and CDR2 SYGVKD. In DNA form, the CDR3 reads TGTGCCATCAGTCCGGGACAGATTAACTATGGCTACACCTTC. Protein: CAISPGQINYGYTF.

The chain carries TRBV5-6 and TRBJ1-1, with D unclear. The V end was cut by 0 bases, the J end by 4 bases, with 10 bases between. Germline values: CDR1 SGHDT, CDR2 YYEEEE. This CDR3 comprises 14 residues. The CDR3 loop reads CASSLATLSTEAFF. The CDR3 nucleotides are TGTGCCAGCAGCTTGGCTACCCTATCCACTGAAGCTTTCTTT.

The rearrangement uses TRBV27 and TRBJ1-3; D is unresolved. Germline V lookup: CDR1 MNHEY, CDR2 SMNVEV (reference sequence). V was trimmed by 3 bases and J by 2 bases, leaving 5 bases between them. The length of the CDR3 is 13 residues. The CDR3 here is CASSFGAGNTIYF. CDR3 in DNA: TGTGCCAGCAGTTTCGGGGCTGGAAACACCATATATTTT.

The CDR3 is CSVVLATLTGELFF. DNA of the CDR3: TGCAGCGTGGTCCTAGCTACCCTTACCGGGGAGCTGTTTTTT. This chain joins TRBV29-1 and TRBJ2-2; perhaps TRBD2 as D (5 bases). V gave up 6 bases and J gave up 5 bases, with 16 bases separating them. This CDR3 region has 14 residues. Per germline, CDR1 SQVTM and CDR2 ANQGSEA.

The chain is built from TRBV6-5 and TRBJ1-1; no clear D. The CDR3 spans 13 residues. Trimming left V 7 bases short and J 1 base short, with 10 bases between. Germline CDR1 MNHEY, CDR2 SVGAGI. The CDR3 nucleotides read TGTGCCAGCATTACGTCGGGGAACACTGAAGCTTTCTTT. This sequence encodes CASITSGNTEAFF.

V usage is TRBV27 and J usage is TRBJ2-7; D is ambiguous. Germline CDR1 is MNHEY and CDR2 is SMNVEV (reference sequence). The CDR3 spans 13 residues. The V end lost 4 bases, the J end lost 2 bases, and 9 bases lay between the germline ends. In DNA form, the CDR3 reads TGTGCCAGCAGTTCGACAAAAACCTACGAGCAGTACTTC. Residues: CASSSTKTYEQYF.

V and J are TRBV6-1 and TRBJ1-2, with 8 bases lining up with TRBD1. The CDR3 is 17 amino acids. Unmatched junction bases numbered 15, after V lost 4 bases and J lost 5 bases. CDR1 is MNHNS, CDR2 SASEGT, per germline. As DNA, the CDR3 is TGTGCCAGCAGTGCAACCTCGGGACAGGAAATATTTTATGGCTACACCTTC. Amino acid sequence: CASSATSGQEIFYGYTF.

The chain joins TRBV14 to TRBJ2-7; D perhaps matches TRBD1 (5 bases). V shed 3 bases and J shed 7 bases, with 13 bases lying between them. The CDR3 is 13 residues long. Germline CDR1 SGHDN, CDR2 FVKESK. This CDR3 reads CASSHAIQGEQYF. The CDR3 DNA is TGTGCCAGCAGCCACGCCATCCAGGGTGAGCAGTACTTC.

J is TRBJ1-2 and V is TRBV5-6; D is unresolved. CDR1 and CDR2 from the germline V gene are SGHDT and YYEEEE. The CDR3 extends over 15 amino acids. Trimming pared 1 base from V and 0 bases from J, leaving 10 bases between. CDR3 sequence: CASSLRRVANYGYTF. For the CDR3, the DNA is TGTGCCAGCAGCTTGAGGAGGGTAGCTAACTATGGCTACACCTTC.

This chain links TRBV30 with TRBJ1-6; possibly TRBD1 for D (6 bases). Trimming took 5 bases from V and 9 from J, leaving 14 bases between them. The CDR3 consists of 13 residues. Germline CDR1 is GTSNPN and CDR2 is SVGIG (reference sequence). The chain's CDR3 is CAWAGDISSPLHF. The CDR3 region has the DNA TGTGCCTGGGCCGGGGACATCAGTTCACCCCTCCACTTT.

The J gene is TRBJ1-2, the V gene TRBV5-1; 8 bases agree with TRBD1. Germline CDR1 and CDR2: SGHRS and YFSETQ. J lost 4 bases, V lost 0 bases, and 2 bases had no gene match. The CDR3 contains 14 residues. The DNA of the CDR3 is TGCGCCAGCAGCTTGGACCAGGGGGCCTATGGCTACACCTTC. This translates into CASSLDQGAYGYTF.

The rearrangement links TRBV19 to TRBJ2-1; TRBD2 agrees at 12 bases. V shed 4 bases and J 9 bases; nucleotides not matched to a gene: 13. This CDR3 is built from 17 residues. Germline CDR1 LNHDA, CDR2 SQIVND (reference sequence). CDR3 sequence reads: CASSTSRLAGGWGEQFF. Here the CDR3 DNA reads TGTGCCAGTAGTACCTCCCGTCTAGCGGGGGGGTGGGGTGAGCAGTTCTTC.

The rearrangement uses TRBV2 and TRBJ2-7, with D tentatively TRBD1 (5 bases). Germline CDR1 is SNHLY and CDR2 is FYNNEI. The V end lost 8 bases, the J end lost 0 bases, and 11 bases lay between the germline ends. This CDR3 region has 13 residues. CDR3 amino acids: CASQGRSSYEQYF. Written as DNA, the CDR3 is TGTGCCAGCCAGGGCCGTAGCTCCTACGAGCAGTACTTC.

The rearrangement links TRBV6-1 to TRBJ2-2; TRBD1 matches 7 bases. CDR1 MNHNS and CDR2 SASEGT come from the germline V gene. This CDR3 is built from 15 residues. Losses at the gene ends were 4 bases for V and 4 bases for J; bases not matched to a gene: 6. The CDR3 loop is CASSVEGGGTGELFF. CDR3 bases: TGTGCCAGCAGTGTCGAAGGGGGCGGCACCGGGGAGCTGTTTTTT.

The rearrangement uses TRBV19 and TRBJ1-2; possibly TRBD1 for D (6 bases). The CDR3 spans 12 residues. Germline CDR1 LNHDA, CDR2 SQIVND (reference sequence). V was trimmed by 6 bases and J by 2 bases, leaving 7 bases between them. The CDR3 sequence: CASRGQNYGYTF. The CDR3 DNA sequence: TGTGCCAGTAGAGGACAGAACTATGGCTACACCTTC.

V and J are TRBV7-6 and TRBJ2-3; a possible D gene is TRBD1 (5 bases). Germline loops: CDR1 SGHVS, CDR2 FNYEAQ. The CDR3 runs 12 residues. The V end was cut by 5 bases, the J end by 9 bases, with 12 bases between. The CDR3 here is CASSLDWGTQYF. Here the CDR3 DNA reads TGTGCCAGCAGCCTAGACTGGGGCACGCAGTATTTT.

The chain carries TRBV10-3 and TRBJ2-5, with TRBD2 as a possible D gene (6 bases). Trimming took off 4 bases at V and 0 bases at J, with 9 bases between the two ends. The CDR3 consists of 14 residues. Germline V gives CDR1 ENHRY, CDR2 SYGVKD. The CDR3 DNA reads TGTGCCATCAGTGCGGGGGACTACCAAGAGACCCAGTACTTC. Translated, it gives CAISAGDYQETQYF.

The V and J genes are TRBV6-6 and TRBJ2-7; the match to TRBD1 covers 10 bases. CDR1 is MNHNY and CDR2 is SVGAGI in the germline V gene (reference sequence). With V trimmed by 5 bases and J by 3 bases, 7 bases remained unmatched. The CDR3 is made up of 15 amino acids. This CDR3 reads CASSRPGQGIYEQYF. The CDR3 DNA reads as TGTGCCAGCAGTCGACCGGGACAGGGGATCTACGAGCAGTACTTC.

This clone was seen a handful of times. V is TRBV29-1 and J is TRBJ1-4; a weak D match, TRBD1 (6 bases). The CDR3 loop spans 14 amino acids. V was clipped by 4 bases and J by 0 bases, with 9 bases between them. Looked up from germline, CDR1 is SQVTM and CDR2 is ANQGSEA. The CDR3 loop reads CSVAWTATNEKLFF. The CDR3 region has the DNA TGCAGCGTTGCGTGGACAGCAACTAATGAAAAACTGTTTTTT.